This T cell receptor (beta chain) was documented in a study of T cell changes during pregnancy in multiple sclerosis (dated by TCRdb to the late 2010s). Broadly, across the study: Changes in the T cell repertoire over the course of pregnancy were examined in this study in women with multiple sclerosis.

To prepare the library, the immunoSEQ multiplex PCR assay was applied. Entries here come from immuneACCESS through TCRdb and include only in-frame sequences with V and J called. Some clones fail to appear in such tables; in the studies checked, an unresolved V gene covers under half of the shortfall, and the cause of the remainder is unknown. Counted in this sample were 30,000 to 35,000 clones; roughly 90% of them appeared once. The ten largest make up 4.5% of the sample. Concerning this clone itself: Its antigen remains undetermined. No base quality values were provided; no much bigger clone lies one nucleotide off.

CDR1 and CDR2 are read off the germline V gene (reference sequence) as SGHNT and YYREEE. The junction carries 10 bases between V and J, which are trimmed by 1 base and 3 bases respectively. From the cysteine through the phenylalanine, the CDR3 covers 14 amino acids. Only CDR3 DNA remains: 42 bases, in frame from the first base. This chain is built from TRBV5-4 and TRBJ1-1; possibly the D gene is TRBD1, per 5 matching bases. The sequencing here drew on CD8+ T cells from peripheral blood mononuclear cells, taken after pregnancy. This receptor was obtained from a female donor with multiple sclerosis, enrolled in a pregnancy study. The nucleotides read TGTGCCAGCAGCTTGCGGGGGTTTGACACTGAAGCTTTCTTT. Translated, this gives CASSLRGFDTEAFF.